The 14 T cell receptor beta chains given below trace back to one sample, sequenced in a study of blood T cells in healthy people across ages. A second PCR of roughly 7 to 11 cycles used a sample-barcoded 5' primer and a J-beta primer mix. TCRdb re-called the 5' RACE reads with MiXCR, one entry per CDR3 protein. Of some 1.4 million distinct CDR3 sequences detected, roughly 40% appear once; the ten largest clones hold 7.9%. The sample was blood. The receptors come from a woman younger than 35 in good health.

This clonotype was detected only a few times. The chain links TRBV29-1 to TRBJ2-3; the D gene is possibly TRBD1 (5 bases). CDR1 SQVTM and CDR2 ANQGSEA come from the germline V gene. The CDR3 runs 13 residues. Trimming pared 3 bases from V and 3 bases from J, leaving 10 bases between. This CDR3 reads CSVEGSGTDTQYF. In DNA form, the CDR3 reads TGCAGCGTTGAGGGTTCAGGGACAGATACGCAGTATTTT.

The V call is TRBV6-6, the J call TRBJ2-7, with D possibly TRBD2 on 6 matching bases. The CDR3 runs to 16 residues. With 0 bases removed from V and 0 bases from J, the gap between germline ends came to 12 bases. The germline gives CDR1 MNHNY, CDR2 SVGAGI (reference sequence). CDR3 in amino acids: CASSYSSSGDSYEQYF. CDR3 coding DNA: TGTGCCAGCAGTTACTCGAGTAGCGGAGACTCCTACGAGCAGTACTTC.

The V call is TRBV7-8, the J call TRBJ1-2; D is ambiguous. The germline CDR1 and CDR2 sequences are SGHVS and FQNEAQ. The CDR3 is made up of 16 amino acids. V lost 1 base and J 4 bases, leaving 16 bases between the germline ends. CDR3 sequence reads: CASSLGFEGAFYGYTF. The CDR3 DNA is TGTGCCAGCAGCTTAGGATTTGAGGGAGCTTTCTATGGCTACACCTTC.

The rearrangement links TRBV30 to TRBJ1-3, with a tentative D call TRBD1 (5 bases). V lost 0 bases, J lost 7 bases, and 13 bases lay in between. CDR1 and CDR2 (germline): GTSNPN, SVGIG (reference sequence). The CDR3 totals 14 residues. The CDR3 sequence is CAWSVGGVPNTIYF. The CDR3 DNA sequence: TGTGCCTGGAGTGTAGGAGGGGTTCCGAACACCATATATTTT. The full variable domain, in which reference TRBV30 and TRBJ1-3 provide the parts outside the CDR3, is SQTIHQWPATLVQPVGSPLSLECTVEGTSNPNLYWYRQAAGRGLQLLFYSVGIGQISSEVPQNLSASRPQDRQFILSSKKLLLSDSGFYLCAWSVGGVPNTIYFGEGSWLTVV.

This clonotype occurred a few times. V usage is TRBV20-1 and J usage is TRBJ2-3, with 7 bases fitting TRBD1. V lost 3 bases to trimming and J lost 2 bases; unmatched junction nucleotides: 8. The germline V gene encodes CDR1 DFQATT and CDR2 SNEGSKA (reference sequence). The CDR3 covers 15 residues. CDR3 nucleotide sequence: TGCAGTGCTAGTATTCCGGGACAGCACACAGATACGCAGTATTTT. Translation: CSASIPGQHTDTQYF.

V and J are TRBV2 and TRBJ1-2; weak D call: TRBD1 (5 bases). Germline-derived CDR1 and CDR2 are SNHLY and FYNNEI. The V end lost 6 bases, the J end lost 8 bases, and 13 bases lay between the germline ends. This CDR3 contains 12 residues. CDR3 sequence (DNA): TGTGCCAGCAGGGGGGACGTCTCCGGCTACACCTTC. This codes for CASRGDVSGYTF.

The chain combines TRBV21-1 with TRBJ2-1; the table's D call TRBD2 went unverified against the DNA. TRBV21-1 is noted as a pseudogene. The length of the CDR3 is 17 residues. The CDR3 loop reads CASSKVPSSGRRNEQFF. Here the CDR3 DNA reads TGTGCCAGCAGCAAAGTGCCCTCTAGCGGGAGGAGGAATGAGCAGTTCTTC.

In this sample, this clonotype turned up once. A much larger clone differs from this one at a single base, so this may be a read error. The chain joins TRBV10-3 to TRBJ2-4; D is possibly TRBD1 (6 bases). The end of the DNA aligns better with TRBJ2-7, so the J call may be wrong. CDR1 is ENHRY, CDR2 SYGVKD, per germline. CDR3 length: 11 amino acids. The CDR3 region has the DNA TGTGCCGGCCAGGGGAGCTACGAGCAGTACTTC. Translating it yields CAGQGSYEQYF.

Only a few counts were recorded for this clonotype. The rearrangement joins TRBV29-1 to TRBJ1-6; D might be TRBD1 (6 bases). The ends were cut back, 7 bases at V and 10 bases at J, with 20 bases in the middle. The CDR3 has 14 amino acids. Germline-derived CDR1 and CDR2 are SQVTM and ANQGSEA. CDR3 bases: TGCAGCGCCGAAGACAGGTTAGGGGACTCACCCCTCCACTTT. Translation gives CSAEDRLGDSPLHF.

This clonotype was observed many times. The junction shows a germline mismatch at one end, possibly a read error. The rearrangement links TRBV4-1 to TRBJ2-7, with a weak D call TRBD1 (7 bases). The length of the CDR3 is 15 residues. Germline V gene data show CDR1 as MGHRA and CDR2 as YSYEKL. The CDR3 loop reads CASSQVRDSSYEQYF. The CDR3 DNA reads as TGTGCCAGCAGCCAAGTGCGGGACAGTTCCTACGAGCAGTACTTC.

The chain combines TRBV3-1 with TRBJ2-1, with 8 positions matching TRBD2. Germline CDR1 LGHDT, CDR2 YNNKEL (reference sequence). There are 15 residues in the CDR3. Trimming at V came to 1 base and at J to 9 bases, leaving 8 bases not matched to a gene. The CDR3 here is CASSQGSSGDGEQFF. Here the CDR3 DNA reads TGTGCCAGCAGCCAAGGAAGTAGCGGGGATGGTGAGCAGTTCTTC.

The V gene is TRBV3-1, the J gene TRBJ2-7; no reliable D call. The CDR3 totals 15 residues. The V gene lost 4 bases and the J gene lost 2 bases, with 15 bases spanning the gap. Germline V CDR1 and CDR2: LGHDT, YNNKEL (reference sequence). CDR3 sequence reads: CASSRLGFGAYEQYF. For the CDR3, the DNA is TGTGCCAGCAGCCGGTTGGGGTTTGGGGCCTACGAGCAGTACTTC.

This clonotype has only a few counts. The chain has TRBV6-1 and TRBJ2-7; D not resolved. The CDR3 totals 16 residues. Trimming stripped 0 bases from V and 4 bases from J, with 16 bases between. Germline values: CDR1 MNHNS, CDR2 SASEGT. This chain's CDR3 is CASSEALVQAQYEQYF. The CDR3 DNA follows: TGTGCCAGCAGTGAAGCGCTAGTCCAAGCTCAATACGAGCAGTACTTC.

With respect to this clonotype: At one end, the junction sequence differs from germline, possibly due to a read error. This chain links TRBV2 with TRBJ2-7; TRBD1 aligns across 8 bases. This CDR3 spans 17 amino acids. Germline V gene sequence: CDR1 SNHLY, CDR2 FYNNEI. This CDR3 reads CASSEAVRTGPDYERYF. CDR3 nucleotides: TGTGCCAGCAGTGAAGCGGTGAGGACAGGGCCCGACTACGAGCGGTACTTC.